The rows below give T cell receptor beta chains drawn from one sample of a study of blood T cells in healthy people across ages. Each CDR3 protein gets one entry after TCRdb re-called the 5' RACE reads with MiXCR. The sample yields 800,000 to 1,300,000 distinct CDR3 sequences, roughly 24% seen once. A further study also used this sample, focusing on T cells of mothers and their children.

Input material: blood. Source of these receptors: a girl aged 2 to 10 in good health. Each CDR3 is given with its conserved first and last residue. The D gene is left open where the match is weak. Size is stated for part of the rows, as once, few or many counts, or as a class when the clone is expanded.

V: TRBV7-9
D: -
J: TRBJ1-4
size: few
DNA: TGTGCCAGCAGCCGCCTCGATTCAACTAATGAAAAACTGTTTTTT
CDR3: CASSRLDSTNEKLFF

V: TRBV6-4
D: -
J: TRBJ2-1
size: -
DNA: TGTGCCAGCAGTGACGGGATTGTAGGGTACAATGAGCAGTTCTTC
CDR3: CASSDGIVGYNEQFF

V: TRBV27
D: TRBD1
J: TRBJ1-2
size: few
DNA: TGTGCCAGCAGTTCGATTCACAGGGGATCTAACTATGGCTACACCTTC
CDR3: CASSSIHRGSNYGYTF

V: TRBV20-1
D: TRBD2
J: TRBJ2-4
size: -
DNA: TGCAGTGCCCAGACTAGCGGGAGATCAAACATTCAGTACTTC
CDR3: CSAQTSGRSNIQYF

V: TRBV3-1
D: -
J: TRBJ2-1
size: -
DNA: TGTGCCAGCAGCCAAGAAAGAGACTACAACTCCTACAATGAACAGTTCTTC
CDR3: CASSQERDYNSYNEQFF

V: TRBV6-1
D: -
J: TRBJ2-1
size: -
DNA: TGTGCCAGCCCAGATATTAATGAGCAGTTCTTC
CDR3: CASPDINEQFF

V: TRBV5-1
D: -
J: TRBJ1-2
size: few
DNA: TGCGCCAGCAGCTCGACCCTGACAGGAGTTCCCTATGGCTACACCTTC
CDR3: CASSSTLTGVPYGYTF

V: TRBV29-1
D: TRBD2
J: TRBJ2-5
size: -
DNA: TGCAGCGTCGAAGTAGCGGGATCCTTCGCAGAGACCCAGTACTTC
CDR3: CSVEVAGSFAETQYF

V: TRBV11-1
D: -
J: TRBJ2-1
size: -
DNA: TGTGCCAGCAGCTCGGGACCCGGGACCCACAATGAGCAGTTCTTC
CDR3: CASSSGPGTHNEQFF

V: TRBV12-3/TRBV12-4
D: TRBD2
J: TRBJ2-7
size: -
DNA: TGTGCCAGCAGTTTATCATCGGGAGGGCTCTACGAGCAGTACTTC
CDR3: CASSLSSGGLYEQYF

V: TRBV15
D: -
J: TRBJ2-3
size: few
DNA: TGTGCCACCAGCAGATCCTCTAGCACAGATACGCAGTATTTT
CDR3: CATSRSSSTDTQYF

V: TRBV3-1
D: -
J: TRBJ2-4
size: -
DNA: TGTGCCAGCAGCCCCCCTGGCAGGGGAATAAACATTCAGTACTTC
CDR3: CASSPPGRGINIQYF

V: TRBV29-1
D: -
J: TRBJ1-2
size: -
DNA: TGCAGCGTTGGTTCAGTTTTGGTGGATGGCTACACCTTC
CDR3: CSVGSVLVDGYTF

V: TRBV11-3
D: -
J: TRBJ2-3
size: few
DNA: TGTGCCAGCAGCTTAGATGGAGGGCGACTCACAGATACGCAGTATTTT
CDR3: CASSLDGGRLTDTQYF

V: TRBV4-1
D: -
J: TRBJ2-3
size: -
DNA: TGCGCCAGCAGCCAAGAGACCGCCCGGACAGATACGCAGTATTTT
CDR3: CASSQETARTDTQYF

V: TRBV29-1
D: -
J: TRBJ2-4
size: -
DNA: TGCAGCGCGGGATTCGGCAACATTCAGTACTTC
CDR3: CSAGFGNIQYF

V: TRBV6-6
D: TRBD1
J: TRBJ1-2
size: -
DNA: TGTGCCAGCAGTAAATGGGACAGGGCGAACTATGGCTACACCTTC
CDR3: CASSKWDRANYGYTF

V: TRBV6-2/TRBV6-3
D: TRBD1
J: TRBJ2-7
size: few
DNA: TGTGCCAGCAGTTACTCGAATCAGGGGGACGTATCCTACGAGCAGTACTTC
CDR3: CASSYSNQGDVSYEQYF

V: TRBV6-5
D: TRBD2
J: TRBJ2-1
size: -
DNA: TGTGCCAGCAGTCAACTAGCGGGAAGCTCCTACAATGAGCAGTTCTTC
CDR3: CASSQLAGSSYNEQFF

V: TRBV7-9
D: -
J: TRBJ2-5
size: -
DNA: TGTGCCAGCACCGTAGCGGTACAAGAGACCCAGTACTTC
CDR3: CASTVAVQETQYF

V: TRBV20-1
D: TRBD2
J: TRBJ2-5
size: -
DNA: TGCAGTGCTAAAGGGACTAGCGGGGGACAAGAGACCCAGTACTTC
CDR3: CSAKGTSGGQETQYF

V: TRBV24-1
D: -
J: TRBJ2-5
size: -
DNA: TGTGCCACCAGTGACCCCCCCGTGGCAGGGGATGAGCAAGAGACCCAGTACTTC
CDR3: CATSDPPVAGDEQETQYF

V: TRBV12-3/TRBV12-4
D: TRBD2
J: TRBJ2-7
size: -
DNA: TGTGCCAGCACCCCCAGCGGGAGCTCCTACGAGCAGTACTTC
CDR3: CASTPSGSSYEQYF

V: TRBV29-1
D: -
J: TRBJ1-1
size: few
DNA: TGCAGCGTTGCTGTGGCAGACTACACTGAAGCTTTCTTT
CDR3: CSVAVADYTEAFF

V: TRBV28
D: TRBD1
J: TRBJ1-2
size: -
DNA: TGTGCCAGCAGCTATGACAGGGTCTATGGCTACACCTTC
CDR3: CASSYDRVYGYTF

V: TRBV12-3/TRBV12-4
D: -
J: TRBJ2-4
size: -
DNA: TGTGCCAGCAGCATGCCCAAAAACATTCAGTACTTC
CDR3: CASSMPKNIQYF

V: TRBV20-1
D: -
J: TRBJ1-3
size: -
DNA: TGCAGTGCTAGACTTACTTACTCTGGAAACACCATATATTTT
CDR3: CSARLTYSGNTIYF

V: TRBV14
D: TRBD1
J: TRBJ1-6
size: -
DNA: TGTGCCAGCAGCAGGACAGGGCCACCTACTCTTGGGCCACCCCTCCACTTT
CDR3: CASSRTGPPTLGPPLHF

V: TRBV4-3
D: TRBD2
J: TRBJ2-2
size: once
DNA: TGCGCCAGCAGCCAAGATCTGCGGGGGGCCGGCGGGGAGCTGTTTTTT
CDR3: CASSQDLRGAGGELFF

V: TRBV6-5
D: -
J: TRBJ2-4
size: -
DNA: TGTGCCAGCCGACGCCTGGACATTCAGTACTTC
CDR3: CASRRLDIQYF

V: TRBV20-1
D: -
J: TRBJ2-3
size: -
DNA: TGCAGTGCGGACCATCTCAGGGGCCTCACAGATACGCAGTATTTT
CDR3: CSADHLRGLTDTQYF

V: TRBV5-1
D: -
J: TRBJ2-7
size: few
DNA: TGCGCCAGCAGCACAAGTTCCCCCTACGAGCAGTACTTC
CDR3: CASSTSSPYEQYF

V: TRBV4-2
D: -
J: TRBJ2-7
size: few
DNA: TGTGCCAGCAGCCAAGATCCACTAGGTTGGGCAGGGCGGATCTCCGAGCAGTACTTC
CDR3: CASSQDPLGWAGRISEQYF

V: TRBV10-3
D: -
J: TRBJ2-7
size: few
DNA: TGTGCCATCAGTGTAGTAACAGGGTCGAAGGACGAGCAGTACTTC
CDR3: CAISVVTGSKDEQYF

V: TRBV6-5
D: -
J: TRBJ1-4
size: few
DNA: TGTGCCAGCAGGGACGGAGGGTTGCTTGATGAAAAACTGTTTTTT
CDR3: CASRDGGLLDEKLFF

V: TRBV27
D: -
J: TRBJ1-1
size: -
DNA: TGTGCCAGCAGTTTTGAGAAGCCTGGGGATGAAGCTTTCTTT
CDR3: CASSFEKPGDEAFF

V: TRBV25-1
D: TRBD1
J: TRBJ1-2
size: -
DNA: TGTGCCAGCAGTCCCCCGGGACAGGTTTTCTATGGCTACACCTTC
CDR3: CASSPPGQVFYGYTF

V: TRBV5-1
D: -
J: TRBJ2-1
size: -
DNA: TGCGCCAGCAGGGCAGAGGCGGCTGCCTACAATGAGCAGTTCTTC
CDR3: CASRAEAAAYNEQFF

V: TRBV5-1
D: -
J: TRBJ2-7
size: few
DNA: TGCGCCAGCAGCCAGGGACACGGAGAAGGCGAGCAGTACTTC
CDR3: CASSQGHGEGEQYF